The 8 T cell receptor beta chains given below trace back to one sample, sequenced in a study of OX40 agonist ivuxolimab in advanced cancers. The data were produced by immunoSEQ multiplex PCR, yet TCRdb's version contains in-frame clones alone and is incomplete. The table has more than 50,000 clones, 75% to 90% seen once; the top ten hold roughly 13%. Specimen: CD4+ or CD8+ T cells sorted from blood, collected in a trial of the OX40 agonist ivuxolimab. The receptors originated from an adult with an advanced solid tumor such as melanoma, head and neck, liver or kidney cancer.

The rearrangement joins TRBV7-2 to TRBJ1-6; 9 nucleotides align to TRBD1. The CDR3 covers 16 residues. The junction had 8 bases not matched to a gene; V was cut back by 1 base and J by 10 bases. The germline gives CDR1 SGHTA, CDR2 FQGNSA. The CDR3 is CASSLVNRGLKSPLHF. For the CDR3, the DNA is TGTGCCAGCAGCTTAGTGAACAGGGGGCTAAAATCACCCCTCCACTTT.

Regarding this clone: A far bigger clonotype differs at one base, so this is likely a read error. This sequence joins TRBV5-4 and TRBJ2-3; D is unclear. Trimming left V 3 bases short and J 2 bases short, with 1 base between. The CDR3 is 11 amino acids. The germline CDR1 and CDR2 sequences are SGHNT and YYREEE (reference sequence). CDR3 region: CASSYTDTQYF. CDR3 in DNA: TGTGCCAGCAGCTACACAGATACGCAGTATTTT.

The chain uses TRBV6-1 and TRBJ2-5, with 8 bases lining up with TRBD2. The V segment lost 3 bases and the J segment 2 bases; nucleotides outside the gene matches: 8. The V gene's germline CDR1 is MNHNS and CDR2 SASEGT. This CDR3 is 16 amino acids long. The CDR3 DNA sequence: TGTGCCAGCAGTGAGGGGGGTAGCGGGGATCAAGAGACCCAGTACTTC. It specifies CASSEGGSGDQETQYF.

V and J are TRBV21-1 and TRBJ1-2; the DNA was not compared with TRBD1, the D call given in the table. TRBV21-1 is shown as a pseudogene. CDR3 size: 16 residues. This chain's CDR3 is CASSNQQGASNYGYTF. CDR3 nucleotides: TGTGCCAGCAGCAATCAACAGGGGGCGTCTAACTATGGCTACACCTTC.

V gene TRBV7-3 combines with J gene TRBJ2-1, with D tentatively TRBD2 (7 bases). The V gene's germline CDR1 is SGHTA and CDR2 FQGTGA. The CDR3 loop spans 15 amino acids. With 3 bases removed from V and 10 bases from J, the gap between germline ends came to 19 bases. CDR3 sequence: CASSFLRGGAEEQFF. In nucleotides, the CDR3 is TGTGCCAGCAGCTTTTTGCGTGGGGGGGCTGAAGAGCAGTTCTTC. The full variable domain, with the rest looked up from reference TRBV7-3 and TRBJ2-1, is GAGVSQTPSNKVTEKGKYVELRCDPISGHTALYWYRQSLGQGPEFLIYFQGTGAADDSGLPNDRFFAVRPEGSVSTLKIQRTERGDSAVYLCASSFLRGGAEEQFFGPGTRLTVL.

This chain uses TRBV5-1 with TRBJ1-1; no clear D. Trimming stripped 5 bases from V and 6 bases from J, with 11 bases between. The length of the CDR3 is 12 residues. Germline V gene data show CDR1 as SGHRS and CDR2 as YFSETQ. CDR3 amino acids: CASSPAGPEAFF. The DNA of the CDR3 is TGCGCCAGCAGTCCCGCCGGGCCTGAAGCTTTCTTT.

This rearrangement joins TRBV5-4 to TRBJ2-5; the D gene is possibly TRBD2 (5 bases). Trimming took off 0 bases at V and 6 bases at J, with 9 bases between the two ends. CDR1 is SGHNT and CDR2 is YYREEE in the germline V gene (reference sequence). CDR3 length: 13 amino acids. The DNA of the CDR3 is TGTGCCAGCAGCTTGGAGAGGGCGAAGACCCAGTACTTC. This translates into CASSLERAKTQYF. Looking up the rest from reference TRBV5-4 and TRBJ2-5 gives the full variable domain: ETGVTQSPTHLIKTRGQQVTLRCSSQSGHNTVSWYQQALGQGPQFIFQYYREEENGRGNFPPRFSGLQFPNYSSELNVNALELDDSALYLCASSLERAKTQYFGPGTRLLVL.

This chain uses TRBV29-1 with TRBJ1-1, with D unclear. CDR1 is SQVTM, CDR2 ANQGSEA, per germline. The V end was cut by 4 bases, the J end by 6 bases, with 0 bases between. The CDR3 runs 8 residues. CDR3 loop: CSVAEAFF. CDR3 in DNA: TGCAGCGTTGCTGAAGCTTTCTTT.